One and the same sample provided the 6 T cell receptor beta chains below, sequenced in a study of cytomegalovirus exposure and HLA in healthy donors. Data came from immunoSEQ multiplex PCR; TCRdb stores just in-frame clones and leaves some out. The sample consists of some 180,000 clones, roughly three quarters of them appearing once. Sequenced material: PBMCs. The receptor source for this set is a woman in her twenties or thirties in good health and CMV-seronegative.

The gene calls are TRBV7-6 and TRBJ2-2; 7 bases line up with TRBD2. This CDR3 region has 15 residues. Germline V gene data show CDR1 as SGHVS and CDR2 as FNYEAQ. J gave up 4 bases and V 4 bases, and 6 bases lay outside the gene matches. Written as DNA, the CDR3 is TGTGCCAGCAGCTCCAGCGGGACGGGCACCGGGGAGCTGTTTTTT. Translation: CASSSSGTGTGELFF.

Here the CDR3 reads CASSSRDSLNSPLHF. Written as DNA, the CDR3 is TGTGCCAGTAGTAGTCGGGACAGCCTTAATTCACCCCTCCACTTT. The chain is built from TRBV19 and TRBJ1-6; TRBD1 matches 7 bases. This CDR3 spans 15 amino acids. V lost 4 bases to trimming and J lost 6 bases; unmatched junction nucleotides: 6. Germline V gene sequence: CDR1 LNHDA, CDR2 SQIVND (reference sequence). Full variable domain (remainder filled in from reference TRBV19 and TRBJ1-6): DGGITQSPKYLFRKEGQNVTLSCEQNLNHDAMYWYRQDPGQGLRLIYYSQIVNDFQKGDIAEGYSVSREKKESFPLTVTSAQKNPTAFYLCASSSRDSLNSPLHFGNGTRLTVT.

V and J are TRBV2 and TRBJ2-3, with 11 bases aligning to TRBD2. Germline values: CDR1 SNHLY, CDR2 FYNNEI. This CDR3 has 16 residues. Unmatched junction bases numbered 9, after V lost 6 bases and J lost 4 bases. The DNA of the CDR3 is TGTGCCAGCAGCCCCCGACTAGCGGGAACCCCAGATACGCAGTATTTT. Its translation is CASSPRLAGTPDTQYF.

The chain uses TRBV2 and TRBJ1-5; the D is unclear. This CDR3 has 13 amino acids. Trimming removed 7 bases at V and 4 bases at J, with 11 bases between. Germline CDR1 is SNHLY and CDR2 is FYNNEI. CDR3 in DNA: TGTGCCAGCACCGGGAAAATAAATCAGCCCCAGCATTTT. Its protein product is CASTGKINQPQHF.

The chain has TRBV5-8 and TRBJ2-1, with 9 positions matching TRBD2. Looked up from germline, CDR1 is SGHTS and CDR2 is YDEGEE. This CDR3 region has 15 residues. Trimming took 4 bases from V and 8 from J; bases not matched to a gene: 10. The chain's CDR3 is CASSRGLAGGDEQFF. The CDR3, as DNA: TGTGCCAGCAGCCGGGGACTAGCCGGGGGCGATGAGCAGTTCTTC.

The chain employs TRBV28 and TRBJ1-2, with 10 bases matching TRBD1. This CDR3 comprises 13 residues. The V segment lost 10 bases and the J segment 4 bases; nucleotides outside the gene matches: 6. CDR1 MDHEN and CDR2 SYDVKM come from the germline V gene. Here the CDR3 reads CATWTGGTYGYTF. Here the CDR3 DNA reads TGTGCCACCTGGACAGGGGGGACCTATGGCTACACCTTC.